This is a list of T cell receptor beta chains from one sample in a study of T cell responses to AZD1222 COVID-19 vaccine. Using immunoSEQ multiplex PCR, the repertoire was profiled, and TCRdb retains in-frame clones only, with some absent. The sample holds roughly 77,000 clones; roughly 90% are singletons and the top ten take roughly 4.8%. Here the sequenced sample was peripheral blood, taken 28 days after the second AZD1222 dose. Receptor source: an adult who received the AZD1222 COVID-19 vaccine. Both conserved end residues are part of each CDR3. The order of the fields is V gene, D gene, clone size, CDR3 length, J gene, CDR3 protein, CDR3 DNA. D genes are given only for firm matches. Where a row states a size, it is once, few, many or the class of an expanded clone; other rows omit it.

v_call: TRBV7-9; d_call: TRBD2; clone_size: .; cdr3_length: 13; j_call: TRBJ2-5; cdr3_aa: CASSRAGGETQYF; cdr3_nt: TGTGCCAGCAGCCGAGCGGGAGGAGAGACCCAGTACTTC
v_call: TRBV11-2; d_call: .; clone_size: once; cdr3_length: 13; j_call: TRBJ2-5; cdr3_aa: CASSLELGETQYF; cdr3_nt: TGTGCCAGCAGCTTAGAGCTGGGTGAGACCCAGTACTTC
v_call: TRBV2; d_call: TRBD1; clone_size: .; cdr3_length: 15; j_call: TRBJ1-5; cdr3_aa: CASSDGDSSNQPQHF; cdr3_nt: TGTGCCAGCAGTGACGGGGACAGTAGCAATCAGCCCCAGCATTTT
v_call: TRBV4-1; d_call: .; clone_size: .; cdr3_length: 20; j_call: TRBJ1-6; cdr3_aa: CASSQVPGLPEGSYNSPLHF; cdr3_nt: TGCGCCAGCAGCCAGGTGCCGGGACTCCCGGAGGGCTCCTATAATTCACCCCTCCACTTT
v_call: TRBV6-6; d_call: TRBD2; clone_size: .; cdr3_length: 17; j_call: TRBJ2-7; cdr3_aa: CASSPSSLWAGELEQYF; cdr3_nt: TGTGCCAGCAGTCCCAGTTCGCTGTGGGCGGGAGAGCTCGAGCAGTACTTC
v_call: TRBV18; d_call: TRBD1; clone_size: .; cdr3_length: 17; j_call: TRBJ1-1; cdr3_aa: CASSRPGQGARSTEAFF; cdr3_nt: TGTGCCAGCTCAAGGCCGGGACAGGGGGCCCGAAGTACTGAAGCTTTCTTT
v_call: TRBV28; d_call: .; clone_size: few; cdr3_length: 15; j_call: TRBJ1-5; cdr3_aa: CASSSGVQRVQPQHF; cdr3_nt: TGTGCCAGCAGTTCCGGCGTCCAGAGGGTACAGCCCCAGCATTTT
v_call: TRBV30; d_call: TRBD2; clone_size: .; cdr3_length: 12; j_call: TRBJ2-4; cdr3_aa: CAWSVTSDIQYF; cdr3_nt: TGTGCCTGGAGTGTTACTAGCGACATTCAGTACTTC
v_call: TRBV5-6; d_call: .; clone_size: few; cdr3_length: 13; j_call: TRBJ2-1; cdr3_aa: CASSLGGDNEQFF; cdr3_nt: TGTGCCAGCAGCTTGGGAGGAGACAATGAGCAGTTCTTC
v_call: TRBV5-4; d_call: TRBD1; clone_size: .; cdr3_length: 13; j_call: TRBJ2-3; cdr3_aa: CASSLGTGVTQYF; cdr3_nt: TGTGCCAGCAGCCTCGGGACAGGCGTTACGCAGTATTTT
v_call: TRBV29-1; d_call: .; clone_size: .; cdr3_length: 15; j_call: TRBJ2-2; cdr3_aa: CSVEPRESVSGELFF; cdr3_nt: TGCAGCGTTGAACCCCGGGAGTCTGTATCCGGGGAGCTGTTTTTT
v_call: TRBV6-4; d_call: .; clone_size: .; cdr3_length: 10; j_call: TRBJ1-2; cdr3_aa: CASSDSLGTF; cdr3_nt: TGTGCCAGCAGTGACTCCTTAGGCACCTTC
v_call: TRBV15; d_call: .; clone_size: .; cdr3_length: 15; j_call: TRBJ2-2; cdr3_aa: CATSRSLTYTGELFF; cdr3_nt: TGTGCCACCAGCAGGTCACTAACCTACACCGGGGAGCTGTTTTTT
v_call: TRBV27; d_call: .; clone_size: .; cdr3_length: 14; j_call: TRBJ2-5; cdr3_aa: CASSFNTRGETQYF; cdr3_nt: TGTGCCAGCAGTTTCAACACCCGGGGGGAGACCCAGTACTTC
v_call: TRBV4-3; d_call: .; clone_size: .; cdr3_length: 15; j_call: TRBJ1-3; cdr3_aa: CASSQEPVTGNTIYF; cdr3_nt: TGCGCCAGCAGCCAAGAGCCCGTGACTGGAAACACCATATATTTT
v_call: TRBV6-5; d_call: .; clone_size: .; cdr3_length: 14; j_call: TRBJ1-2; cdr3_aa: CASSYSRFGYGYTF; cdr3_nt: TGTGCCAGCAGTTACTCACGGTTTGGCTATGGCTACACCTTC
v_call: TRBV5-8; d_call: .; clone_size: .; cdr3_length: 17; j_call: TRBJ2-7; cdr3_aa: CASSLAEVSFLGYEQYF; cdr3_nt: TGTGCCAGCAGCTTGGCCGAGGTTAGCTTCTTGGGCTACGAGCAGTACTTC
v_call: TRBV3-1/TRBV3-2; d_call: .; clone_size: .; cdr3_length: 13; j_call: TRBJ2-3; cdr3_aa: CASSHLNTDTQYF; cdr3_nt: TGTGCCAGCAGCCATCTCAACACAGATACGCAGTATTTT
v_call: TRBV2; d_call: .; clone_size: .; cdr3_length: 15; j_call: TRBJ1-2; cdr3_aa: CASRAGEGVVYGYTF; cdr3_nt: TGTGCCAGCAGGGCGGGCGAGGGAGTGGTCTATGGCTACACCTTC
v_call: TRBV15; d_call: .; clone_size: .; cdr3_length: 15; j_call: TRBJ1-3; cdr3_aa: CATSRVRDSGNTIYF; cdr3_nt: TGTGCCACCAGCAGAGTCCGGGACTCTGGAAACACCATATATTTT
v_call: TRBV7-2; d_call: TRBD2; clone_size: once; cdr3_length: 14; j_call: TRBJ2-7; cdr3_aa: CASSLQREVGEQYF; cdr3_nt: TGTGCCAGCAGCTTACAGCGGGAGGTGGGCGAGCAGTACTTC
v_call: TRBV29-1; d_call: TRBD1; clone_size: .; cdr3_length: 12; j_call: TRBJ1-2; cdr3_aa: CSVEETGAGYTF; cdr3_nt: TGCAGCGTTGAAGAGACAGGGGCGGGCTACACCTTC
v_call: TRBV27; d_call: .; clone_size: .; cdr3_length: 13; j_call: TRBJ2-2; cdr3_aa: CASSLQDLRELFF; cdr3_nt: TGTGCCAGCAGTTTGCAAGACCTGAGGGAGCTGTTTTTT
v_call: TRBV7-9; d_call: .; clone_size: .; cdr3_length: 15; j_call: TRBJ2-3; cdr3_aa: CASSSGTARTDTQYF; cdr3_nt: TGTGCCAGCAGCTCCGGGACGGCCCGCACAGATACGCAGTATTTT
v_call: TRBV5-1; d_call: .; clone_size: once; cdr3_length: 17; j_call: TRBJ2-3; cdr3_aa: CASSLEWGGPSTDTQYF; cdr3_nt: TGCGCCAGCAGCTTGGAATGGGGCGGGCCTAGCACAGATACGCAGTATTTT
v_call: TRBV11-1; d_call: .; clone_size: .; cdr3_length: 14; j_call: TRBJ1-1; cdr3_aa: CASSLDGADTEAFF; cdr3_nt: TGTGCCAGCAGCTTAGATGGGGCGGACACTGAAGCTTTCTTT
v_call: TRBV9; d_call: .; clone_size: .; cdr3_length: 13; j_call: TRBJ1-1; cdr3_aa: CASSANLGTEAFF; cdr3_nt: TGTGCCAGCAGCGCGAATCTTGGAACTGAAGCTTTCTTT
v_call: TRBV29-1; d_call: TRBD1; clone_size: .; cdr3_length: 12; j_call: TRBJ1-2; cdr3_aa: CSAWTGDGGYTF; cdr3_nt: TGCAGCGCCTGGACAGGGGACGGTGGCTACACCTTC
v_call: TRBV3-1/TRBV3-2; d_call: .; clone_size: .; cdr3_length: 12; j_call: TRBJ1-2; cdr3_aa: CASSQAGGGYTF; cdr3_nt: TGTGCCAGCAGCCAAGCAGGAGGGGGCTACACCTTC
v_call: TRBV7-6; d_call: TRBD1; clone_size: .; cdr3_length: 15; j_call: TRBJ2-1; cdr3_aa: CASSLGTGGRNEQFF; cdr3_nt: TGTGCCAGCAGCTTAGGGACAGGGGGCCGGAATGAGCAGTTCTTC
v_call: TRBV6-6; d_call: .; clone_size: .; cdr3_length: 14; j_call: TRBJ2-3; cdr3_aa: CASSGMGSSDTQYF; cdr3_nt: TGTGCCAGCAGTGGTATGGGTAGCTCGGATACGCAGTATTTT
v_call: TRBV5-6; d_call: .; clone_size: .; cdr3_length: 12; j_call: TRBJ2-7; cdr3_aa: CASSADLYEQYF; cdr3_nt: TGTGCCAGCAGCGCCGACCTCTACGAGCAGTACTTC
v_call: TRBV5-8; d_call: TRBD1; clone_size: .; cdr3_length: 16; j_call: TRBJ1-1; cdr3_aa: CASRMTGLGAGTEAFF; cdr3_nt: TGTGCCAGCAGGATGACAGGGTTGGGAGCAGGCACTGAAGCTTTCTTT
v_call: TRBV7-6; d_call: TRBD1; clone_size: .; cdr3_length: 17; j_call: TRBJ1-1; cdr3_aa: CASSLRPPGTVNTEAFF; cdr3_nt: TGTGCCAGCAGCTTAAGACCCCCCGGGACAGTGAACACTGAAGCTTTCTTT
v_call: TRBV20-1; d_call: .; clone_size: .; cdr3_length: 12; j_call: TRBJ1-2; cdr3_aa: CSASDGFGGYTF; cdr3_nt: TGCAGTGCTAGTGACGGGTTTGGTGGCTACACCTTC
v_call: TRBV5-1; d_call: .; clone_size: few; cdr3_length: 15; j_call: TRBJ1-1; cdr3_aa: CASSLSTYMNTEAFF; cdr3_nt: TGCGCCAGCAGCTTATCGACATACATGAACACTGAAGCTTTCTTT
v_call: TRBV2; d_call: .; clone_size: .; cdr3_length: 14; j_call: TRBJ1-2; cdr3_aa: CASSGQGNHYGYTF; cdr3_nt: TGTGCCAGCAGTGGGCAGGGCAACCACTATGGCTACACCTTC
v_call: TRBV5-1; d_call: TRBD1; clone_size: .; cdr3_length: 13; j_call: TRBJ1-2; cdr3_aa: CASSGGTGNGYTF; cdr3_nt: TGCGCCAGCAGCGGCGGGACAGGGAATGGCTACACCTTC
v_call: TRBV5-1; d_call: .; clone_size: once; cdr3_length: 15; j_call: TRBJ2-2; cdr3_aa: CASSLGAGYSGELFF; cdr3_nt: TGCGCCAGCAGCTTGGGCGCAGGCTACAGCGGGGAGCTGTTTTTT
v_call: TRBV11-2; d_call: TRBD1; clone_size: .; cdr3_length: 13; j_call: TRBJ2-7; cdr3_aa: CASSRGGEYEQYF; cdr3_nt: TGTGCCAGCAGCCGAGGGGGCGAGTACGAGCAGTACTTC
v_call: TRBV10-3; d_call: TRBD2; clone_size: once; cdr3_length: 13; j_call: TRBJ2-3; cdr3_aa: CAIASGPRDTQYF; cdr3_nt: TGTGCCATCGCTAGCGGTCCCAGAGATACGCAGTATTTT
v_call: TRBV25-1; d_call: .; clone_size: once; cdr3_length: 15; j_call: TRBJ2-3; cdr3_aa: CASSEQGGLTDTQYF; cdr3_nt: TGTGCCAGCAGTGAACAAGGAGGCCTTACAGATACGCAGTATTTT
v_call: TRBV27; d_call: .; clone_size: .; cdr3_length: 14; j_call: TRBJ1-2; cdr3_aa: CASKNSGITYGYTF; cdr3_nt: TGTGCCTCAAAGAACAGCGGGATAACCTATGGCTACACCTTC
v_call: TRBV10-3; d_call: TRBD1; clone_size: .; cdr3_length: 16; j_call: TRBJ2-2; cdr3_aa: CATQQGTGVRTGELFF; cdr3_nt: TGTGCCACCCAACAAGGAACAGGGGTTCGGACCGGGGAGCTGTTTTTT
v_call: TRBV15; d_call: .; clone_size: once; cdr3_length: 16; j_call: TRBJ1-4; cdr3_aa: CATSRDPPRGDEKLFF; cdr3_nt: TGTGCCACCAGCAGAGATCCCCCCAGGGGCGATGAAAAACTGTTTTTT
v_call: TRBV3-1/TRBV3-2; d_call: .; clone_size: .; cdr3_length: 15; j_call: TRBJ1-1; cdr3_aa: CASSQAGLMNTEAFF; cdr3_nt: TGTGCCAGCAGCCAAGCGGGACTTATGAACACTGAAGCTTTCTTT
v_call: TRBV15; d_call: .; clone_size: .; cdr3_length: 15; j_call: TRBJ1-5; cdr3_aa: CATSRDMGVNQPQHF; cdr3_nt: TGTGCCACCAGCAGAGATATGGGGGTCAATCAGCCCCAGCATTTT
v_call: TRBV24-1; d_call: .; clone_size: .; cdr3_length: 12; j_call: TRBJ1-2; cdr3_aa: CATSDFRGGYTF; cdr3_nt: TGTGCCACCAGTGATTTCCGGGGGGGCTACACCTTC
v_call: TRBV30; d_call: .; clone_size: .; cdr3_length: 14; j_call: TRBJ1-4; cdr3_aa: CAWSVGGGNEKLFF; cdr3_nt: TGTGCCTGGAGTGTTGGGGGGGGTAATGAAAAACTGTTTTTT
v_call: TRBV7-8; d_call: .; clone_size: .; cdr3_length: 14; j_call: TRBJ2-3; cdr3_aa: CASSPQGRQDTQYF; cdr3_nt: TGTGCCAGCAGCCCACAGGGGAGGCAAGATACGCAGTATTTT
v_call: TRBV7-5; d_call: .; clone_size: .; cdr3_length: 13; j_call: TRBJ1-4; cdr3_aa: CVRSLAGPFKVFF; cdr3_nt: TGTGTCAGAAGCTTAGCGGGCCCTTTCAAGGTGTTTTTT
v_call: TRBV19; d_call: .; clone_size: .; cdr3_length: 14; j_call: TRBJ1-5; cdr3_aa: CASQPQGVRQPQHF; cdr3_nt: TGTGCCAGTCAGCCCCAGGGTGTACGGCAGCCCCAGCATTTT
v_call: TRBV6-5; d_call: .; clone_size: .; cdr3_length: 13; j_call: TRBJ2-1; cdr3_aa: CAIGGSINNEQFF; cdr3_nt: TGTGCCATAGGTGGGTCCATAAACAATGAGCAGTTCTTC
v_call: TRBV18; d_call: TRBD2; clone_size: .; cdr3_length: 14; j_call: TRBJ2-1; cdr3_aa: CASSPGLAANEQFF; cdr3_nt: TGTGCCAGCTCACCCGGACTAGCGGCGAATGAGCAGTTCTTC
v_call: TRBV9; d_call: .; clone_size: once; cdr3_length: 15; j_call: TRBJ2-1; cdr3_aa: CASSPSWGQDNEQFF; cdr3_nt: TGTGCCAGCTCTCCCTCGTGGGGACAAGACAATGAGCAGTTCTTC